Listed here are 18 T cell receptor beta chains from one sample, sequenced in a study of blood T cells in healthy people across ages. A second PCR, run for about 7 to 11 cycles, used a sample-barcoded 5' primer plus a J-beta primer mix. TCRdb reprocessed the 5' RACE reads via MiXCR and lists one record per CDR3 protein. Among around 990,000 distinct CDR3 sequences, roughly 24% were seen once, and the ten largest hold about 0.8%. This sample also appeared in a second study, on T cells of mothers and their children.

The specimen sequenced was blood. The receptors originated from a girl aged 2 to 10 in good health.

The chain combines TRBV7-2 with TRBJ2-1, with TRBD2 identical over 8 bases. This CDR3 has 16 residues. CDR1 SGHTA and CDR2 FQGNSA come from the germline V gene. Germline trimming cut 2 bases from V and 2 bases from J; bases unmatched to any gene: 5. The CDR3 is CASSLSSSGPYNEQFF. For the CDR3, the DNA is TGTGCCAGCAGCTTATCGTCTAGCGGGCCCTACAATGAGCAGTTCTTC.

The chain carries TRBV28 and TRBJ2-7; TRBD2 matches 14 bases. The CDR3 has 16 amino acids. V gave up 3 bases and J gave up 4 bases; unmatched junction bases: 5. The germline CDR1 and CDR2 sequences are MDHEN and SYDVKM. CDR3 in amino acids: CASSFPRLAGGYEQYF. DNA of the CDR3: TGTGCCAGCAGTTTCCCGAGACTAGCGGGAGGGTACGAGCAGTACTTC. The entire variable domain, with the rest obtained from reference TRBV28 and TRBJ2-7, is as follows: DVKVTQSSRYLVKRTGEKVFLECVQDMDHENMFWYRQDPGLGLRLIYFSYDVKMKEKGDIPEGYSVSREKKERFSLILESASTNQTSMYLCASSFPRLAGGYEQYFGPGTRLTVT.

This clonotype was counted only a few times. The CDR3 loop reads CASSQTTSGAETQYF. CDR3 nucleotide sequence: TGTGCCAGCAGCCAGACGACTAGCGGGGCGGAGACCCAGTACTTC. V is TRBV3-1 and J is TRBJ2-5; 11 positions agree with TRBD2. Germline values: CDR1 LGHDT, CDR2 YNNKEL (reference sequence). The ends lost 3 bases at V and 5 bases at J; junction bases unmatched: 5. This CDR3 has 15 residues.

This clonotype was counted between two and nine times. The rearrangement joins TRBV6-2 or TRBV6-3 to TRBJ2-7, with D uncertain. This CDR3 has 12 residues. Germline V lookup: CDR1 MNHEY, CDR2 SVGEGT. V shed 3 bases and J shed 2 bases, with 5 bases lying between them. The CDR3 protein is CASSYETYEQYF. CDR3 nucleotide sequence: TGTGCCAGCAGTTATGAGACCTACGAGCAGTACTTC.

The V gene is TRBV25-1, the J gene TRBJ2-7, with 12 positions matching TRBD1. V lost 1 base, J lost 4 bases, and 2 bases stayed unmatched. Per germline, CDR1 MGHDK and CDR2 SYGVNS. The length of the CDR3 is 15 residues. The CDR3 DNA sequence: TGTGCCAGCAGTGAATGGGGACAGGGGGCGTACGAGCAGTACTTC. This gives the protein CASSEWGQGAYEQYF.

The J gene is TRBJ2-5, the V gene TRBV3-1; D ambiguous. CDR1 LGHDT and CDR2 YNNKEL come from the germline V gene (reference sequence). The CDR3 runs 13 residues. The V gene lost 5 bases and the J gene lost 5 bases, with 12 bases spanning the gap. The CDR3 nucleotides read TGTGCCAGCAGCACCCTGGCGGCGGAGACCCAGTACTTC. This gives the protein CASSTLAAETQYF.

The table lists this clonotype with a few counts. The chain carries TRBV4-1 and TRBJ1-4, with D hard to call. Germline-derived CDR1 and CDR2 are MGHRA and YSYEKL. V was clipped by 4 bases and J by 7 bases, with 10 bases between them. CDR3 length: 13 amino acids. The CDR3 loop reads CASSLSVGEKLFF. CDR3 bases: TGCGCCAGCAGCCTTTCCGTAGGTGAAAAACTGTTTTTT.

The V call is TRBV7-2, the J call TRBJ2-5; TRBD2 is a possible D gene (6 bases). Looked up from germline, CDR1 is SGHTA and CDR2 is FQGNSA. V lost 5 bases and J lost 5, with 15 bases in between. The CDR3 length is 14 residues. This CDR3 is CASSPTAGRETQYF. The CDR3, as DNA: TGTGCCAGCAGCCCCACGGCGGGGAGGGAGACCCAGTACTTC.

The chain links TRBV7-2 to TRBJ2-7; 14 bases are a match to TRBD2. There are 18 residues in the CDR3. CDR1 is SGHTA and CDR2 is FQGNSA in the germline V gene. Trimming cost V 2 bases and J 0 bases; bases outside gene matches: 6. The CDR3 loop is CASSLRLAGGASSYEQYF. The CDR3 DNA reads TGTGCCAGCAGCTTAAGACTAGCGGGAGGGGCGAGCTCCTACGAGCAGTACTTC. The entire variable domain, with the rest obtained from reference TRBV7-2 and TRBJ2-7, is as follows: GAGVSQSPSNKVTEKGKDVELRCDPISGHTALYWYRQSLGQGLEFLIYFQGNSAPDKSGLPSDRFSAERTGGSVSTLTIQRTQQEDSAVYLCASSLRLAGGASSYEQYFGPGTRLTVT.

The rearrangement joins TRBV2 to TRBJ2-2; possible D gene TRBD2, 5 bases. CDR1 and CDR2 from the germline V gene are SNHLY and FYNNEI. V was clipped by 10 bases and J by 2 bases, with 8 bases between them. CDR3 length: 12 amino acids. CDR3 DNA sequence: TGTGCCAATGCGGGTAACACCGGGGAGCTGTTTTTT. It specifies CANAGNTGELFF.

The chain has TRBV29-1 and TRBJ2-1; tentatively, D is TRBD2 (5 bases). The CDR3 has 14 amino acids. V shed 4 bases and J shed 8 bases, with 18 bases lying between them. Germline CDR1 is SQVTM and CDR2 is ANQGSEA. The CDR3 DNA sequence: TGCAGCGTTGCTTCGAGGATAGCGAACTATGAGCAGTTCTTC. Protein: CSVASRIANYEQFF.

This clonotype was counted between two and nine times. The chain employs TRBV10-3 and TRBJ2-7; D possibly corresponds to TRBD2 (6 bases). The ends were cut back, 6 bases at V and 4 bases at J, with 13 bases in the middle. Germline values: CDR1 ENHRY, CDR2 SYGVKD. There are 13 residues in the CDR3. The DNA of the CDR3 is TGTGCCATCAGCGGAGCCCGGGGGTACGAGCAGTACTTC. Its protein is CAISGARGYEQYF.

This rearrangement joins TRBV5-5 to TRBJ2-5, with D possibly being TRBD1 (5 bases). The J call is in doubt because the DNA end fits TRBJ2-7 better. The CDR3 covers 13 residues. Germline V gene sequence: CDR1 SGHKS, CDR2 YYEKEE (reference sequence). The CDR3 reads CASSLRTLYEQYF. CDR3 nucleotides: TGTGCCAGCAGCCTGAGGACATTATACGAGCAGTACTTC.

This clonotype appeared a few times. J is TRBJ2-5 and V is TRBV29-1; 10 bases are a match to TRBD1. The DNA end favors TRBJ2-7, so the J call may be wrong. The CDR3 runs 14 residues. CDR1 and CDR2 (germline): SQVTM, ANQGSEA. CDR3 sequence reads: CSVAGGQGSYEQYF. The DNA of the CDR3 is TGCAGCGTGGCTGGGGGACAGGGGTCCTACGAGCAGTACTTC.

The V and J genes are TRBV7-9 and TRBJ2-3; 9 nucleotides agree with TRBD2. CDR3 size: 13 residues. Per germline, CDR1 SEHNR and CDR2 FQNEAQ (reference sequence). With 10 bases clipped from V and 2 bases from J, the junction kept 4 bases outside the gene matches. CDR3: CATGTSHTDTQYF. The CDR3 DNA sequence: TGTGCCACCGGGACTAGCCACACAGATACGCAGTATTTT.

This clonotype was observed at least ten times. CDR3 sequence: CASSQEGGPINEQFF. As DNA, the CDR3 is TGTGCCAGCAGCCAAGAGGGCGGACCCATAAATGAGCAGTTCTTC. The V gene is TRBV14, the J gene TRBJ2-1; no clear D gene. Germline V gene lookup returns CDR1 SGHDN and CDR2 FVKESK. This CDR3 region has 15 residues. Trimming took off 0 bases at V and 7 bases at J, with 13 bases between the two ends.

The DNA of the CDR3 is TGTGCCAGCAGCCCCCTTGGGCGGGCCGGGGAGCTGTTTTTT. Translated: CASSPLGRAGELFF. V is TRBV4-2 and J is TRBJ2-2; tentative D call: TRBD2 (5 bases). Germline V gene sequence: CDR1 LGHNA, CDR2 YNFKEQ. V lost 4 bases, J lost 6 bases, and 12 bases lay in between. This CDR3 has 14 residues.

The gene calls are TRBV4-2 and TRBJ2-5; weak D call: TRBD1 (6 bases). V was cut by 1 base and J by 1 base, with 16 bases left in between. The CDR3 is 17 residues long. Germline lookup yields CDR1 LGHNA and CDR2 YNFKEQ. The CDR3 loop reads CASSQVSSGALQETQYF. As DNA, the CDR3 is TGTGCCAGCAGCCAAGTGAGTTCAGGGGCCCTCCAAGAGACCCAGTACTTC.